The present T cell receptor (beta chain) was sequenced within a study of OX40 agonist ivuxolimab in advanced cancers. Study-wide results and limits: Normalized T-cell clonal expansion was also low in a subset of nonresponders. CD4+ and CD8+ blood T cells expanded clonally by week 6 at 0.1 to 3.0 mg/kg.

Assay: immunoSEQ multiplex PCR; the TCRdb copy retains only in-frame clones and omits some. Seen here are some 51,000 clones, 86% observed once, and the top ten hold roughly an eighth. Regarding this clone: What it binds is unknown.

V lost 3 bases, J lost 5 bases, and 18 bases lay in between. The germline gives CDR1 KGHSH, CDR2 LQKENI. This CDR3 contains 16 residues. This material consisted of CD4+ or CD8+ T cells sorted from blood, taken in a trial of the OX40 agonist ivuxolimab. The rearrangement joins TRBV18 to TRBJ2-3, with D perhaps TRBD1 (6 bases). The TCR originated in an adult with an advanced solid tumor such as melanoma, head and neck, liver or kidney cancer. As DNA, the CDR3 is TGTGCCAGCTCACCGAACACTCCAGGGGTTCAAGATACGCAGTATTTT. Encoded protein: CASSPNTPGVQDTQYF.